The rows below give T cell receptor beta chains drawn from one sample of a study of T cell clusters in autoimmune cytopenias. TCRdb reprocessed the multiplex PCR reads and keeps a single row for each CDR3 protein, giving no DNA. The table lists some 4,600 distinct CDR3 sequences, with 70% in the top ten. In addition, the sample was reused for a study of T cell repertoires in aging, cancer and after chemotherapy.

The sequenced sample consisted of peripheral blood. Receptors originate from a human donor in good health. CDR3s include the opening cysteine and the closing phenylalanine or tryptophan. The size entry is marked missing in some rows and otherwise reads once, few, many or a size class.

TRBV12-3/TRBV12-4	medium-sized	TRBJ2-5	CASSPGLLPRETQYF
TRBV29-1	medium-sized	TRBJ2-5	CSVANGQETQYF
TRBV6-5	-	TRBJ2-1	CASSTLAGKYNEQFF
TRBV27	-	TRBJ2-7	CASRLLPGRGYEQYF
TRBV6-5	-	TRBJ2-3	CASSELDRVTDTQYF
TRBV19	-	TRBJ1-5	CASKGLSNQPQHF
TRBV27	-	TRBJ2-1	CASSWEGGPYNEQFF
TRBV18	-	TRBJ2-5	CASSPPGLAVQETQYF
TRBV6-6	-	TRBJ2-1	CASRSPGTSGGNEQFF
TRBV4-3	-	TRBJ1-6	CASSQGQGARNSPLHF
TRBV5-6	-	TRBJ2-7	CASSFGTGLYEQYF
TRBV6-2/TRBV6-3	-	TRBJ2-3	CASSDGGGATDTQYF
TRBV6-6	-	TRBJ2-2	CASRAGLAGELFF